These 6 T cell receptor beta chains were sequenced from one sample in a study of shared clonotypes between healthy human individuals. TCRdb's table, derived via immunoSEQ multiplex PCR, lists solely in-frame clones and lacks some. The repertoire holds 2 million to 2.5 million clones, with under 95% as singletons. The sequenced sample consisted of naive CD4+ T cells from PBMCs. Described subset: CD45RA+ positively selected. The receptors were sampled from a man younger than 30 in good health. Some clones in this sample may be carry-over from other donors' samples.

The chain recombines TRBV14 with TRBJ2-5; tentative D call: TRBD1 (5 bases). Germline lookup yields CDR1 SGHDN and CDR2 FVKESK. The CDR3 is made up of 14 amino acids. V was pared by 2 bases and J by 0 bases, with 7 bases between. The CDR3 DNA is TGTGCCAGCAGCCAACGACAGTACCAAGAGACCCAGTACTTC. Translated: CASSQRQYQETQYF.

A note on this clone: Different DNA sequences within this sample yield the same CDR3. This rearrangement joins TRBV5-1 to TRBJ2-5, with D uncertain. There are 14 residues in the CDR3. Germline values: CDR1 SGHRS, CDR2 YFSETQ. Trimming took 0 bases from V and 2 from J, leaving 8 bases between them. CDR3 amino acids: CASSLGVLQETQYF. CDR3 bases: TGCGCCAGCAGCTTGGGGGTGTTACAAGAGACCCAGTACTTC.

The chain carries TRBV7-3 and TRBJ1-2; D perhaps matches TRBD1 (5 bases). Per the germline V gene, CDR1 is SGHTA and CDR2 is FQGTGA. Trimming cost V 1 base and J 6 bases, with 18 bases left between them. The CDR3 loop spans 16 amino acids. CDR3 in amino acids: CASSLIHMGGVDGYTF. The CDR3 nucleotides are TGTGCCAGCAGCTTAATTCATATGGGAGGGGTGGATGGCTACACCTTC.

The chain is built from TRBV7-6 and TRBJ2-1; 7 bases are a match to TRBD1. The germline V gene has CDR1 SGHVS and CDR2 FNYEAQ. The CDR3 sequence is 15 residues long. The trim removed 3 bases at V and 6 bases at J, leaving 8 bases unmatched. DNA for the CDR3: TGTGCCAGCAGCTTCAGGCCGGGACAGTTCAATGAGCAGTTCTTC. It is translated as CASSFRPGQFNEQFF.

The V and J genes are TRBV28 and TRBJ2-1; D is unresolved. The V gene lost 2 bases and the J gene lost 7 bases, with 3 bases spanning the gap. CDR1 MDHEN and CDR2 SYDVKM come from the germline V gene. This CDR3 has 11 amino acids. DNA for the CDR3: TGTGCCAGCAGTTTAAAGAATGAGCAGTTCTTC. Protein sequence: CASSLKNEQFF.

CDR3 loop: CASSFRTVDMNTEAFF. The CDR3 nucleotides are TGTGCCAGCAGTTTTCGGACGGTAGATATGAACACTGAAGCTTTCTTT. The chain is built from TRBV27 and TRBJ1-1; D remains unclear. The ends were cut back, 3 bases at V and 0 bases at J, with 14 bases in the middle. The germline V gene has CDR1 MNHEY and CDR2 SMNVEV (reference sequence). This CDR3 contains 16 residues.